A single T cell receptor (beta chain) is shown here with its context. Its antigen is undetermined. The record originates from a study of radiation and T cells in renal cell carcinoma. As to time point: blood 2 weeks post-SBRT. The treatment is: 15 Gy SBRT to primary tumor, nephrectomy 4 weeks later. This renal cell carcinoma was of the clear cell type. CDR1 and CDR2 from the germline V gene are SNHLY and FYNNEI. CDR3 size: 13 residues. V dropped 6 bases and J dropped 4; count of bases not matched to a gene: 3. Findings and limits, study-wide: From baseline, blood top tumor clonotypes peaked at 2 weeks post-radiation.

TCRdb's copy holds only in-frame clones and misses some; the assay was immunoSEQ multiplex PCR. Altogether roughly 140,000 clones are present, 80% to 90% being singletons, with the ten largest covering 13%. This rearrangement joins TRBV2 to TRBJ2-3, with TRBD1 matching 8 bases. The sequence derives from a woman between 50 and 59 years old with renal cell carcinoma. Sample: blood, taken from a patient whose treatment included radiotherapy and nephrectomy. The CDR3 DNA reads as TGTGCCAGCAGCAGGGGGCAGGCAGATACGCAGTATTTT. Amino acids: CASSRGQADTQYF.